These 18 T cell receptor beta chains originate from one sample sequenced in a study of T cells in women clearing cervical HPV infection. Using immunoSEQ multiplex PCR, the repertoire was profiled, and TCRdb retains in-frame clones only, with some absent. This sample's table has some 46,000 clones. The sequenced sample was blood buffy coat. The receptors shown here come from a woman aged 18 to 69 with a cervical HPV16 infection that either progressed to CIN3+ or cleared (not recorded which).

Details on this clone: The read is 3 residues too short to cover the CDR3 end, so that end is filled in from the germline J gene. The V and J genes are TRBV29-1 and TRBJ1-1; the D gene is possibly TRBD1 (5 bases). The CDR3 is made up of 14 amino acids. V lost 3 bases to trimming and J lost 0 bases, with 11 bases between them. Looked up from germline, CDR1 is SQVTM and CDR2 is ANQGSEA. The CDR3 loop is CSVDVGGLNTEAFF. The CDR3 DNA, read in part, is TGCAGCGTTGATGTGGGGGGACTGAACACTGAA.

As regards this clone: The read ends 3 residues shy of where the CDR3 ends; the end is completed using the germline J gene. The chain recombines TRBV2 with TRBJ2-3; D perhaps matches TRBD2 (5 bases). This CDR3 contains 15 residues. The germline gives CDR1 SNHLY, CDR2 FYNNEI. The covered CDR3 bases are TGTGCCAGCAGTGAAGGGGCTAGCCTCCAAGAGACG. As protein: CASSEGASLQET. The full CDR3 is CASSEGASLQETQYF.

The CDR3 region is CASSLVARDNEQFF. Partial CDR3 DNA: TGTGCCAGCAGCTTAGTAGCCAGGGACAATGAG. The chain recombines TRBV7-2 with TRBJ2-1; a possible D gene is TRBD1 (5 bases). The sequenced fragment ends 3 residues before the CDR3 boundary, so the rest is inferred from the germline J gene. This CDR3 comprises 14 residues. Germline V gene data show CDR1 as SGHTA and CDR2 as FQGNSA. Trimming pared 1 base from V and 5 bases from J, leaving 9 bases between.

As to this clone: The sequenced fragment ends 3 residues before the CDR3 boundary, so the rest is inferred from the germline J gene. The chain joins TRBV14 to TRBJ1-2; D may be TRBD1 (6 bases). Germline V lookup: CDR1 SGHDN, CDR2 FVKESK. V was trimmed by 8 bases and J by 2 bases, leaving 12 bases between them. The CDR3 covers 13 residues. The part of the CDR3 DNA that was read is TGTGCCAGCGCTACCCAGGGGAACTATGGC. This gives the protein CASATQGNYG. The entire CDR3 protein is CASATQGNYGYTF.

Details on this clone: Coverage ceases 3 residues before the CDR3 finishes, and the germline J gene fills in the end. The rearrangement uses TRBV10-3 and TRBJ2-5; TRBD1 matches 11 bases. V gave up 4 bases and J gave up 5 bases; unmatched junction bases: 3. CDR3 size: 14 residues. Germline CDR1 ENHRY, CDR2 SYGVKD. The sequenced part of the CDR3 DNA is TGTGCCATCAGTGGGACAGGGGGCGGTGAGACC. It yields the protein CAISGTGGGET. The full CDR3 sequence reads CAISGTGGGETQYF.

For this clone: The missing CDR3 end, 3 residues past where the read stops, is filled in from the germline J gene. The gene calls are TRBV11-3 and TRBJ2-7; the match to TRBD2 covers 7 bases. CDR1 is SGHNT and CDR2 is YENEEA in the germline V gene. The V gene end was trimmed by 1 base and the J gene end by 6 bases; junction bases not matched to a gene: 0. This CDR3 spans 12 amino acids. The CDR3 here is CASSLGGGEQYF. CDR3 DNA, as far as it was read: TGTGCCAGCAGCTTAGGGGGGGGCGAG.

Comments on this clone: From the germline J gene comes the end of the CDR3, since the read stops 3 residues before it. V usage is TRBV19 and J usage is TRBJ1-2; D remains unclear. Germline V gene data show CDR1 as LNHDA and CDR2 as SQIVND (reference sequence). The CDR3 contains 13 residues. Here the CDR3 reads CASSIGHNRGYTF. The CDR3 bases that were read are TGTGCCAGTAGTATTGGGCACAATCGGGGC.

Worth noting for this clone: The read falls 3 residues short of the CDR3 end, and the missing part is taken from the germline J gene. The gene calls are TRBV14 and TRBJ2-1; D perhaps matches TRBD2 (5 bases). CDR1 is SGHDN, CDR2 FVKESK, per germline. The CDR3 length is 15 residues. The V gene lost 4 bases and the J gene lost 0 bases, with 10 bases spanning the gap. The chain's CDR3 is CASSPLRGSYNEQFF. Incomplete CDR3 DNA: TGTGCCAGCAGCCCTCTACGGGGCTCCTACAATGAG.

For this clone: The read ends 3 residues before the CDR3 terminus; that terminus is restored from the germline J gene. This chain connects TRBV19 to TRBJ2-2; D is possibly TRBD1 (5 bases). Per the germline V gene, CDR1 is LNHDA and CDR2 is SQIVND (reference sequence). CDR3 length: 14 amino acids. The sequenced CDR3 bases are TGTGCCAGTACCGGTGGGGCCTATAATTCACCG. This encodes CASTGGAYNSP. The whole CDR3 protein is CASTGGAYNSPLFF.

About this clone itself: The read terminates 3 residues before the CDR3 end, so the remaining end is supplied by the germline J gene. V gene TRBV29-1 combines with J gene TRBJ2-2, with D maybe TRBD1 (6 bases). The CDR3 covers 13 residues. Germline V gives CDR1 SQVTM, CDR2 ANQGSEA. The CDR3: CSVLGQGLEKLFF. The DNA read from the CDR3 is TGCAGCGTTTTGGGTCAGGGGTTAGAAAAG.

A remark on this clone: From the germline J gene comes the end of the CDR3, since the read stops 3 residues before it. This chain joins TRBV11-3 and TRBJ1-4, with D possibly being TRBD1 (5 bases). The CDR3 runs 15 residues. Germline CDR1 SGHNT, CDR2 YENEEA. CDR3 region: CASSSGRSGANVLFF. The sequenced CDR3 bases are TGTGCCAGCAGCTCCGGACGCTCTGGGGCCAACGTA.

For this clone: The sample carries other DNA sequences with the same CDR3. CDR3 DNA, as far as it was read: TGTGCCTGGAGCCGCCCAGGGGGAGGGATCGGAAACACC. The encoded protein is CAWSRPGGGIGNT. The complete CDR3 protein is CAWSRPGGGIGNTIYF. The chain combines TRBV30 with TRBJ1-3, with 7 positions matching TRBD1. The CDR3 end is not reached by the read, which stops 3 residues before it; the germline J gene fills it in. The germline CDR1 and CDR2 sequences are GTSNPN and SVGIG (reference sequence). Trimming removed 3 bases from V and 4 bases from J; junction bases left unmatched: 12. The CDR3 spans 16 residues.

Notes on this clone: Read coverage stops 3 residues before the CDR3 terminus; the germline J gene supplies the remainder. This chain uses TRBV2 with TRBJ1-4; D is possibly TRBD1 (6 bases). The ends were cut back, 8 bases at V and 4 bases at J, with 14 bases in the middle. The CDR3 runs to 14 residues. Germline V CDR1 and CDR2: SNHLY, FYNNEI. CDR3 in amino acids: CASVMQGSNEKLFF. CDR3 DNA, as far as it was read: TGTGCCAGCGTTATGCAGGGGAGTAATGAAAAA.

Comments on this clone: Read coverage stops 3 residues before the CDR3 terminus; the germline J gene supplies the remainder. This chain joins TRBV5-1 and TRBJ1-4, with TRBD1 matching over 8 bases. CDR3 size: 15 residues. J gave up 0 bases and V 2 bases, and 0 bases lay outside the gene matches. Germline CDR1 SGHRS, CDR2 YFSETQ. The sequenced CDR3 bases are TGCGCCAGCAGCTTACAGGGGGCAACTAATGAAAAA. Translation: CASSLQGATNEK. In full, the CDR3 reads CASSLQGATNEKLFF.

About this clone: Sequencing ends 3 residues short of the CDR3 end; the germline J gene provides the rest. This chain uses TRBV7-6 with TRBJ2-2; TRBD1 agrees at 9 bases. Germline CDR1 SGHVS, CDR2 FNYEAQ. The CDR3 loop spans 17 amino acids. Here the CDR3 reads CASSTGTGYSGANVLFF. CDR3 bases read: TGTGCCAGCAGCACCGGGACAGGGTACTCTGGGGCCAACGTG.

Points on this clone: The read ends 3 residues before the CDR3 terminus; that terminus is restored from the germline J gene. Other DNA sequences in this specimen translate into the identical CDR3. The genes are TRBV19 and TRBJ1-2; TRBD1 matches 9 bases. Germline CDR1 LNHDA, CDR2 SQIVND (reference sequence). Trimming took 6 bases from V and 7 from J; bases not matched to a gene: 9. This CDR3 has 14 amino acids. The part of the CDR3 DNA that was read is TGTGCCAGTAGATCGGGACAGGGAAACGGTGGC. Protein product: CASRSGQGNGG. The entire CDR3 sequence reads CASRSGQGNGGYTF.

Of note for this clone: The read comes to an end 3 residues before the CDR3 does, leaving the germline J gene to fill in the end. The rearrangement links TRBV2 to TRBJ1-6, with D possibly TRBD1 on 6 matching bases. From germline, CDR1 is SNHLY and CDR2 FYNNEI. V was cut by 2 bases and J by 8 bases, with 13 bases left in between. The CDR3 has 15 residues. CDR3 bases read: TGTGCCAGCAGTGAACTCCGGCCAGGGGATTCACCC. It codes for CASSELRPGDSP. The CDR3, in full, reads CASSELRPGDSPLHF.

The covered CDR3 bases are TGCAGCGTTGGGGGGACTTCTAGCACAGATACG. Protein sequence: CSVGGTSSTDT. The CDR3 in full is CSVGGTSSTDTQYF. This rearrangement joins TRBV29-1 to TRBJ2-3, with a possible D match to TRBD2 (6 bases). The CDR3 is cut off 3 residues early in the read; its end comes from the germline J gene. V dropped 4 bases and J dropped 0 bases, with 11 bases sitting between them. The CDR3 covers 14 residues. In germline, CDR1 is SQVTM, CDR2 ANQGSEA.